This T cell receptor (beta chain) derives from a study of T cell responses to AZD1222 COVID-19 vaccine. Per the germline V gene, CDR1 is SGHAT and CDR2 is FQNNGV. V lost 5 bases, J lost 1 base, and 13 bases stayed unmatched. This CDR3 region has 17 residues. Repertoires were generated with immunoSEQ multiplex PCR, while TCRdb's copy carries only in-frame clones and drops some. The table has around 92,000 clones, under 95% seen once. Here the sequenced sample was peripheral blood, taken on day 0 of AZD1222 vaccination. This sequence originates from an adult in good health. The gene calls are TRBV11-2 and TRBJ1-2; 7 bases fit TRBD1. CDR3 bases: TGTGCCAGCAGCGTCGACAGGGCGGTTAGGCTTAACTATGGCTACACCTTC. It codes for CASSVDRAVRLNYGYTF.